The 3 T cell receptor beta chains below were found in one sample sequenced in a study of regulatory T cells in long-lasting Graves disease. As to time point: persistent/refractory GD, antithyroid drugs over 5 years with positive TRAb. Preparation of the TCR library used RNA extracted from PBMCs. In building TCR beta libraries, iRepertoire HTBI primers were used together with Arm-PCR of CDR3 regions. One entry per CDR3 protein, called by TCRdb with MiXCR from the multiplex PCR reads. The repertoire holds 500,000 to 700,000 distinct CDR3 sequences, with 30% as singletons. Sequencing used peripheral blood mononuclear cells (PBMCs), obtained when the disease was refractory, from a patient treated with antithyroid drugs. The receptors were gathered from a female donor with Graves disease.

This clonotype has a count of ten or more. The chain has TRBV28 and TRBJ1-2; D is unclear. From germline, CDR1 is MDHEN and CDR2 SYDVKM. The CDR3 runs to 12 residues. V was trimmed by 1 base and J by 5 bases, leaving 5 bases between them. The CDR3 here is CASSLSEYGYTF. The CDR3 bases are TGTGCCAGCAGTTTATCAGAATATGGCTACACCTTC.

This clonotype was recorded at least ten times. The chain employs TRBV2 and TRBJ1-5; TRBD1 is a possible D gene (5 bases). Per the germline V gene, CDR1 is SNHLY and CDR2 is FYNNEI. V was cut by 8 bases and J by 3 bases, with 8 bases left in between. The CDR3 loop spans 12 amino acids. DNA of the CDR3: TGTGCCAGCGGCAGGGCCAATCAGCCCCAGCATTTT. This encodes CASGRANQPQHF.

This clonotype was counted between two and nine times. This chain links TRBV20-1 with TRBJ1-2; 7 nucleotides line up with TRBD1. The V and J ends lost 3 bases and 5 bases, in that order; junction bases with no gene match: 15. Germline V gene lookup returns CDR1 DFQATT and CDR2 SNEGSKA (reference sequence). The CDR3 consists of 16 residues. The CDR3 DNA reads TGCAGTGCTAGCGGGAGTTCGGGACAGATGGGGTATGGCTACACCTTC. It translates to CSASGSSGQMGYGYTF.